The clone carrying this T cell receptor beta chain showed up just a few times. The data originate from a study of blood T cells in healthy people across ages. The use of a sample-barcoded 5' primer and a J-beta primer mix characterized a second PCR of roughly 7 to 11 cycles. Every sample gave at least 2.5 million paired-end reads containing CDR3. TCRdb passed the 5' RACE reads through MiXCR, listing each CDR3 protein once. Of about a million distinct CDR3 sequences listed, roughly 50% are singletons. Trimming at V came to 2 bases and at J to 4 bases, leaving 8 bases not matched to a gene. The CDR3 is 16 amino acids. In germline, CDR1 is LGHDT, CDR2 YNNKEL (reference sequence).

This TCR derives from a man aged 25-40 years in good health. Sequenced sample: blood. The chain joins TRBV3-1 to TRBJ2-5; 9 bases align to TRBD2. The CDR3 loop is CASSQKGGLARETQYF. CDR3 sequence (DNA): TGTGCCAGCAGCCAAAAAGGCGGACTAGCGAGAGAGACCCAGTACTTC.